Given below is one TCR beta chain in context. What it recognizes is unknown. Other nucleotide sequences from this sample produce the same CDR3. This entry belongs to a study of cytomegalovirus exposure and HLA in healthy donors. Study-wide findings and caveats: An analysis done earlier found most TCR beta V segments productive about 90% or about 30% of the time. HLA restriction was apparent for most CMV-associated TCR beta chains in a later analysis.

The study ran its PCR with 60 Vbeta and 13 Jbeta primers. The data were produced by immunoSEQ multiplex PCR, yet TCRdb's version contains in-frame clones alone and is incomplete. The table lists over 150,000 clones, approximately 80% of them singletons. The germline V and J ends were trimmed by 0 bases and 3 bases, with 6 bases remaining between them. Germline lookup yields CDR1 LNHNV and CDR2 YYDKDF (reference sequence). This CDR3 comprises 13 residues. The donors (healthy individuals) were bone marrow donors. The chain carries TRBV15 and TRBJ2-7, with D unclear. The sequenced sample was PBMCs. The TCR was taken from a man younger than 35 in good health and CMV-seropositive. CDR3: CATSRDRNYEQYF. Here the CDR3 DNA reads TGTGCCACCAGCAGAGACAGGAACTACGAGCAGTACTTC.